This T cell receptor (beta chain) stems from a study of cytomegalovirus exposure and HLA in healthy donors. The CDR3 is 14 amino acids. The germline CDR1 and CDR2 sequences are KGHSH and LQKENI. Trimming removed 6 bases from V and 2 bases from J, with 13 bases in between. Participants comprised healthy donors of bone marrow. Primers: 60 Vbeta forward and 13 Jbeta reverse. Clones were read by immunoSEQ multiplex PCR, and TCRdb kept only the in-frame ones, dropping some. The sample lists about 170,000 clones, approximately 81% occurring once. This chain links TRBV18 with TRBJ1-1, with a possible D match to TRBD1 (6 bases). The sequence came from a man aged 25-45 years in good health and CMV-seropositive. Sequencing input: PBMCs. The CDR3 region is CASSTGQPNTEAFF. The CDR3, as DNA: TGTGCCAGCTCGACGGGACAACCAAACACTGAAGCTTTCTTT.